Following are 20 T cell receptor beta chains from one sample sequenced in a study of radiotherapy plus CTLA-4 blockade in lung cancer. Using immunoSEQ multiplex PCR, the repertoire was profiled, and TCRdb retains in-frame clones only, with some absent. The sample includes 40,000 to 45,000 clones, about 74% of them seen just once. Sequences were derived from peripheral blood, sampled from a patient treated with radiotherapy plus ipilimumab. The receptors here all came from a human donor with non-small cell lung cancer who had stable disease on radiotherapy plus ipilimumab.

The chain recombines TRBV6-1 with TRBJ2-3, with 11 bases aligning to TRBD2. CDR3 length equals 16 residues. The ends lost 4 bases at V and 2 bases at J; junction bases unmatched: 5. Germline-derived CDR1 and CDR2 are MNHNS and SASEGT. The CDR3 loop is CASSAGTSGYTDTQYF. The CDR3 DNA sequence: TGTGCCAGCAGTGCCGGGACTAGCGGCTACACAGATACGCAGTATTTT.

The CDR3 DNA sequence: TGTGCCAGCAGCCCACCGGGGGATCGGGAGACCCAGTACTTC. Translated: CASSPPGDRETQYF. V and J are TRBV7-9 and TRBJ2-5, with D possibly TRBD2 on 6 matching bases. The germline V gene has CDR1 SEHNR and CDR2 FQNEAQ (reference sequence). V was trimmed by 5 bases and J by 5 bases, leaving 15 bases between them. The CDR3 totals 14 residues.

The chain links TRBV18 to TRBJ2-7, with a tentative D call TRBD1 (6 bases). V was trimmed by 3 bases and J by 3 bases, leaving 9 bases between them. The CDR3 spans 13 residues. The germline V gene encodes CDR1 KGHSH and CDR2 LQKENI. The CDR3 loop reads CASSPGQHYEQYF. CDR3 nucleotides: TGTGCCAGCTCACCTGGACAGCACTACGAGCAGTACTTC.

The V gene is TRBV7-2, the J gene TRBJ1-6; 7 bases fit TRBD1. Germline V gene data show CDR1 as SGHTA and CDR2 as FQGNSA. This CDR3 has 18 amino acids. Losses at the gene ends were 4 bases for V and 1 base for J; bases not matched to a gene: 10. The CDR3 DNA reads as TGTGCCAGCAGCTCGCAGCCCGCGACAGGGTCCTATAATTCACCCCTCCACTTT. Its protein is CASSSQPATGSYNSPLHF.

To note about this clone: At one boundary the junction diverges from the germline segment, which might be a read error. The chain employs TRBV5-1 and TRBJ2-2; 8 nucleotides line up with TRBD2. The length of the CDR3 is 15 residues. The V gene's germline CDR1 is SGHRS and CDR2 YFSETQ. In nucleotides, the CDR3 is TGCGCCAGCAGGTTGGCGGGAGGAAACACCGGGGAGCTGTTTTTT. This encodes CASRLAGGNTGELFF.

This chain links TRBV6-5 with TRBJ1-2; TRBD1 agrees at 7 bases. With 6 bases clipped from V and 4 bases from J, the junction kept 11 bases outside the gene matches. The V gene's germline CDR1 is MNHEY and CDR2 SVGAGI. The CDR3 contains 15 residues. CDR3 sequence: CASRSPDRARYGYTF. The CDR3 DNA reads TGTGCCAGCAGATCCCCAGACAGGGCCCGCTATGGCTACACCTTC.

This clone was seen more than once but under ten times. The chain's CDR3 is CASSVTSGGAGDTQYF. DNA for the CDR3: TGTGCCAGCAGCGTGACTAGCGGGGGGGCCGGTGATACGCAGTATTTT. The chain has TRBV9 and TRBJ2-3; 14 positions agree with TRBD2. CDR1 is SGDLS, CDR2 YYNGEE, per germline. This CDR3 contains 16 residues. The J segment lost 6 bases and the V segment lost 2 bases, leaving 5 bases of the junction unmatched.

J is TRBJ1-2 and V is TRBV6-1; D gene unclear. V was cut by 1 base and J by 2 bases, with 5 bases left in between. The CDR3 has 13 amino acids. Germline CDR1 reads MNHNS; CDR2 reads SASEGT. CDR3 DNA: TGTGCCAGCAGTGAAGTCGTCAACTATGGCTACACCTTC. Translating it yields CASSEVVNYGYTF.

J is TRBJ2-2 and V is TRBV30, with 8 positions matching TRBD2. The junction had 5 bases not matched to a gene; V was cut back by 8 bases and J by 0 bases. Germline V gene data show CDR1 as GTSNPN and CDR2 as SVGIG (reference sequence). The CDR3 extends over 14 amino acids. The CDR3 spells CAAGGRTNTGELFF. CDR3 in DNA: TGTGCCGCGGGAGGCCGGACGAACACCGGGGAGCTGTTTTTT.

This clone was detected a few times. V gene TRBV6-1 combines with J gene TRBJ1-3, with D unclear. Germline-derived CDR1 and CDR2 are MNHNS and SASEGT. Trimming took off 4 bases at V and 6 bases at J, with 13 bases between the two ends. This CDR3 has 14 amino acids. For the CDR3, the DNA is TGTGCCAGCAGTGTGACATCGTCGGAAAACACCATATATTTT. Its translation is CASSVTSSENTIYF.

V is TRBV18 and J is TRBJ1-2; no definite D call. V dropped 3 bases and J dropped 5 bases, with 13 bases sitting between them. The CDR3 is made up of 14 amino acids. Germline V gene data show CDR1 as KGHSH and CDR2 as LQKENI. CDR3 DNA: TGTGCCAGCTCACCTACCACCCCCGGGTATGGCTACACCTTC. Its protein is CASSPTTPGYGYTF.

The chain joins TRBV9 to TRBJ2-7; 12 bases map to TRBD1. Per the germline V gene, CDR1 is SGDLS and CDR2 is YYNGEE. This CDR3 has 15 residues. V was pared by 3 bases and J by 3 bases, with 4 bases of the junction left unmatched. Here the CDR3 reads CASSAGTGGFYEQYF. Here the CDR3 DNA reads TGTGCCAGCAGCGCTGGGACAGGGGGCTTCTACGAGCAGTACTTC.

The J gene is TRBJ2-2, the V gene TRBV12-5; perhaps TRBD2 as D (5 bases). Trimming removed 5 bases from V and 6 bases from J, with 7 bases in between. Germline-derived CDR1 and CDR2 are LGHNT and FRNRAP. CDR3 length: 12 residues. This chain's CDR3 is CASGPGSGELFF. CDR3 DNA sequence: TGTGCTAGTGGTCCGGGGTCCGGGGAGCTGTTTTTT.

This chain links TRBV5-1 with TRBJ1-4, with 8 nucleotides matching TRBD1. V gave up 4 bases and J gave up 5 bases; unmatched junction bases: 4. The CDR3 extends over 14 amino acids. The germline V gene has CDR1 SGHRS and CDR2 YFSETQ. The CDR3 sequence is CASSTGGPNEKLFF. In nucleotides, the CDR3 is TGCGCCAGCAGCACAGGGGGTCCCAATGAAAAACTGTTTTTT.

The V call is TRBV4-1, the J call TRBJ2-4, with 10 bases lining up with TRBD1. Germline values: CDR1 MGHRA, CDR2 YSYEKL. This CDR3 comprises 15 residues. The V and J ends lost 4 bases and 1 base, in that order; junction bases with no gene match: 1. The DNA of the CDR3 is TGCGCCAGCAGCCCGGGACAGGGGGCCAAAAACATTCAGTACTTC. Protein: CASSPGQGAKNIQYF.

The chain uses TRBV10-3 and TRBJ1-5; 9 bases map to TRBD1. There are 16 residues in the CDR3. Germline CDR1 reads ENHRY; CDR2 reads SYGVKD. V was clipped by 0 bases and J by 2 bases; unmatched bases: 2. The CDR3 reads CAISESGQGGNQPQHF. CDR3 nucleotide sequence: TGTGCCATCAGTGAGTCGGGACAGGGAGGCAATCAGCCCCAGCATTTT.

The rearrangement links TRBV6-1 to TRBJ1-6, with TRBD1 identical over 9 bases. Germline V gene sequence: CDR1 MNHNS, CDR2 SASEGT. J lost 5 bases, V lost 4 bases, and 6 bases had no gene match. This CDR3 region has 16 residues. Here the CDR3 reads CASSGDRGLHNSPLHF. The DNA for the CDR3 is TGTGCCAGCAGTGGAGACAGGGGGTTGCATAATTCACCCCTCCACTTT.

The rearrangement links TRBV6-6 to TRBJ2-7; TRBD2 is a possible D gene (5 bases). Trimming took off 0 bases at V and 1 base at J, with 10 bases between the two ends. In germline, CDR1 is MNHNY, CDR2 SVGAGI (reference sequence). This CDR3 region has 15 residues. This CDR3 is CASSYSDRGSYEQYF. DNA for the CDR3: TGTGCCAGCAGTTACTCCGATCGGGGTTCCTACGAGCAGTACTTC.

The J gene is TRBJ1-2, the V gene TRBV30, with a weak D call TRBD1 (6 bases). The CDR3 is 11 amino acids. Germline CDR1 is GTSNPN and CDR2 is SVGIG (reference sequence). Trimming removed 5 bases from V and 4 bases from J, with 8 bases in between. The CDR3 is CAWDRIYGYTF. The CDR3 nucleotides are TGTGCCTGGGACAGGATCTATGGCTACACCTTC.

V usage is TRBV4-3 and J usage is TRBJ2-3; possibly TRBD2 for D (5 bases). Trimming cost V 0 bases and J 0 bases, with 10 bases left between them. This CDR3 spans 16 amino acids. CDR1 LGHNA and CDR2 YSLEER come from the germline V gene. Here the CDR3 reads CASSQDWETSTDTQYF. The CDR3 DNA sequence: TGCGCCAGCAGCCAAGATTGGGAGACTAGCACAGATACGCAGTATTTT.